These 4 T cell receptor beta chains were sequenced from one sample in a study of shared clonotypes between healthy human individuals. Repertoires were generated with immunoSEQ multiplex PCR, while TCRdb's copy carries only in-frame clones and drops some. The table records roughly 2 million clones, 90% to 95% of them present only once. The sequenced material came from naive CD4+ T cells sorted from blood. Described subset: CD45RA+ positively selected. Every receptor here comes from a man between 18 and 29 years old in good health.

V is TRBV2 and J is TRBJ2-2; no clear D gene. Trimming took off 8 bases at V and 6 bases at J, with 10 bases between the two ends. Germline loops: CDR1 SNHLY, CDR2 FYNNEI. CDR3 length: 12 residues. CDR3 amino acids: CASGRIAGELFF. CDR3 coding DNA: TGTGCCAGCGGAAGGATAGCCGGGGAGCTGTTTTTT. The full variable domain, its missing parts supplied by reference TRBV2 and TRBJ2-2, is EPEVTQTPSHQVTQMGQEVILRCVPISNHLYFYWYRQILGQKVEFLVSFYNNEISEKSEIFDDQFSVERPDGSNFTLKIRSTKLEDSAMYFCASGRIAGELFFGEGSRLTVL.

The V and J genes are TRBV18 and TRBJ2-1, with 11 bases identical to TRBD2. CDR1 and CDR2 from the germline V gene are KGHSH and LQKENI. The CDR3 runs 16 residues. The V gene end was trimmed by 2 bases and the J gene end by 8 bases; junction bases not matched to a gene: 8. The CDR3 region has the DNA TGTGCCAGCTCACCATTACTAGCGGGAGCACGCGATGAGCAGTTCTTC. This codes for CASSPLLAGARDEQFF.

This chain connects TRBV5-1 to TRBJ2-2; 14 bases fit TRBD2. The CDR3 loop spans 15 amino acids. Germline V gives CDR1 SGHRS, CDR2 YFSETQ. With 3 bases clipped from V and 5 bases from J, the junction kept 0 bases outside the gene matches. CDR3 nucleotides: TGCGCCAGCAGCTGGACTAGCGGGGGGACCGGGGAGCTGTTTTTT. It encodes CASSWTSGGTGELFF.

Details on this clone: The sample carries other DNA sequences with the same CDR3. The chain has TRBV28 and TRBJ2-7, with 8 bases that match TRBD1. V trimming: 2 bases; J trimming: 2 bases; junction bases outside the gene matches: 2. The CDR3 length is 14 residues. Germline V gene data show CDR1 as MDHEN and CDR2 as SYDVKM. The CDR3 DNA follows: TGTGCCAGCAGTTTAACAGGGGGGACCTACGAGCAGTACTTC. It translates to CASSLTGGTYEQYF.